The 18 T cell receptor beta chains below come from one sample, sequenced in a study of beta chain features in type 1 diabetes. General study findings and limits: The study found moderately but significantly shorter TCRB CDR3s in all four CD4+ subsets of Type 1 diabetes patients.

All of the isolated RNA was reverse transcribed, so expressed TCRB transcripts were sequenced. The table came from immunoSEQ multiplex PCR; TCRdb's copy has only in-frame clones and leaves some out. In the table there are 200,000 to 300,000 clones, about a tenth of which are singletons. The antigens of these receptors remain unknown. Specimen: naive CD4+ T cells from blood. These receptors originate from a young man with type 1 diabetes.

This clone was detected a few times. The V call is TRBV30, the J call TRBJ2-7; 10 bases map to TRBD1. The CDR3 has 12 amino acids. Germline V CDR1 and CDR2: GTSNPN, SVGIG (reference sequence). The ends lost 7 bases at V and 5 bases at J; junction bases unmatched: 5. The CDR3 DNA sequence: TGTGCCTCCGGGACAGGGGTCCACGAGCAGTACTTC. This encodes CASGTGVHEQYF.

This clone was found a few times. The rearrangement joins TRBV12-5 to TRBJ2-7; possible D gene TRBD2, 6 bases. This CDR3 is 11 amino acids long. CDR1 is LGHNT and CDR2 is FRNRAP in the germline V gene. Trimming removed 2 bases at V and 11 bases at J, with 10 bases between. The CDR3 spells CASGLRGSEYF. The CDR3 nucleotides read TGTGCTAGTGGTTTGCGGGGGTCGGAGTACTTC.

V and J are TRBV5-6 and TRBJ2-7; tentatively, D is TRBD2 (5 bases). In germline, CDR1 is SGHDT, CDR2 YYEEEE. The V end lost 1 base, the J end lost 4 bases, and 21 bases lay between the germline ends. The CDR3 contains 17 residues. Here the CDR3 reads CASSLSSGIRVGYEQYF. CDR3 coding DNA: TGTGCCAGCAGCTTGTCTTCCGGGATCCGAGTCGGATACGAGCAGTACTTC.

This clone was seen a few times. The CDR3 spells CASSVGGTASYEQYF. DNA for the CDR3: TGTGCCAGCAGCGTAGGGGGGACAGCCTCCTACGAGCAGTACTTC. The chain has TRBV9 and TRBJ2-7; 7 bases agree with TRBD1. With 0 bases clipped from V and 0 bases from J, the junction kept 3 bases outside the gene matches. The CDR3 runs 15 residues. Germline V CDR1 and CDR2: SGDLS, YYNGEE.

This clone was counted a few times. V is TRBV11-2 and J is TRBJ2-1, with D possibly matching TRBD2 (5 bases). The V gene's germline CDR1 is SGHAT and CDR2 FQNNGV. The CDR3 totals 14 residues. The V end lost 5 bases, the J end lost 4 bases, and 12 bases lay between the germline ends. CDR3 in DNA: TGTGCCAGCAGCCCGACGGACTCTTACAATGAGCAGTTCTTC. This translates into CASSPTDSYNEQFF.

The chain has TRBV6-4 and TRBJ2-3, with TRBD2 identical over 11 bases. Looked up from germline, CDR1 is MRHNA and CDR2 is SNTAGT. V lost 4 bases and J lost 0; bases outside the gene matches: 0. This CDR3 contains 15 residues. CDR3 in DNA: TGTGCCAGCAGTGGACTAGCGGGGAGCACAGATACGCAGTATTTT. The encoded protein is CASSGLAGSTDTQYF.

The chain employs TRBV28 and TRBJ2-5; 7 bases map to TRBD2. Germline V gene lookup returns CDR1 MDHEN and CDR2 SYDVKM. The junction had 2 bases not matched to a gene; V was cut back by 4 bases and J by 9 bases. The CDR3 extends over 11 amino acids. The CDR3 protein is CASSSRGAQYF. The CDR3 DNA sequence: TGTGCCAGCAGTTCCCGGGGGGCCCAGTACTTC.

This clone has just a few counts. The J gene is TRBJ2-1, the V gene TRBV7-3; D is perhaps TRBD2 (7 bases). Germline loops: CDR1 SGHTA, CDR2 FQGTGA. V lost 7 bases to trimming and J lost 6 bases, with 19 bases between them. CDR3 length: 15 residues. CDR3 sequence (DNA): TGTGCCAGCACCCCCTCACGGGGGGCGATCAATGAGCAGTTCTTC. It codes for CASTPSRGAINEQFF.

The chain carries TRBV30 and TRBJ2-1; 12 bases agree with TRBD2. CDR3 length equals 13 residues. V lost 4 bases, J lost 15 bases, and 10 bases stayed unmatched. CDR1 and CDR2 from the germline V gene are GTSNPN and SVGIG (reference sequence). DNA for the CDR3: TGTGCCTGGACTATAAGACTAGCGGGGGATCCGTTCTTC. This sequence encodes CAWTIRLAGDPFF.

This clone occurred a few times. The chain combines TRBV18 with TRBJ2-1; D gene unclear. The germline V gene has CDR1 KGHSH and CDR2 LQKENI. Trimming stripped 6 bases from V and 0 bases from J, with 6 bases between. The CDR3 covers 13 residues. CDR3 amino acids: CASSSSSYNEQFF. The CDR3 bases are TGTGCCAGCTCTTCGAGCTCCTACAATGAGCAGTTCTTC.

In this sample, this clone turned up a few times. The CDR3 nucleotides are TGCGCCAGCAGCCCGAACTACAGGGACAATGAGCAGTTCTTC. Translating gives CASSPNYRDNEQFF. The chain carries TRBV4-3 and TRBJ2-1, with a possible D match to TRBD1 (6 bases). Trimming left V 4 bases short and J 5 bases short, with 12 bases between. Germline V gene lookup returns CDR1 LGHNA and CDR2 YSLEER. The CDR3 sequence is 14 residues long.

The CDR3 sequence is CASSSPSGTSGYNEQFF. CDR3 nucleotides: TGTGCCAGCAGCTCCCCCTCCGGGACTAGCGGTTACAATGAGCAGTTCTTC. The chain links TRBV7-2 to TRBJ2-1, with 11 nucleotides matching TRBD2. With 4 bases clipped from V and 4 bases from J, the junction kept 9 bases outside the gene matches. This CDR3 has 17 residues. Germline CDR1 reads SGHTA; CDR2 reads FQGNSA.

The gene calls are TRBV6-5 and TRBJ1-2; 7 bases are a match to TRBD1. The junction had 13 bases not matched to a gene; V was cut back by 6 bases and J by 9 bases. CDR1 is MNHEY and CDR2 is SVGAGI in the germline V gene. This CDR3 has 14 residues. The CDR3 DNA reads TGTGCCAGCAGCAAGGACAGGATAAGATCTCGCTACACCTTC. This codes for CASSKDRIRSRYTF.

The chain joins TRBV29-1 to TRBJ2-7; 10 nucleotides match TRBD1. Trimming at V came to 4 bases and at J to 5 bases, leaving 8 bases not matched to a gene. This CDR3 is 14 amino acids long. CDR1 is SQVTM and CDR2 is ANQGSEA in the germline V gene. CDR3 protein: CSVATGQGKDEQYF. For the CDR3, the DNA is TGCAGCGTTGCTACGGGACAGGGGAAGGACGAGCAGTACTTC.

The genes are TRBV5-1 and TRBJ1-6, with 8 bases that match TRBD1. The CDR3 runs to 16 residues. The trim removed 4 bases at V and 7 bases at J, leaving 10 bases unmatched. Germline CDR1 is SGHRS and CDR2 is YFSETQ. CDR3 nucleotide sequence: TGCGCCAGCAGCGAACCGGGACAGGTTGGCAATTCACCCCTCCACTTT. This gives the protein CASSEPGQVGNSPLHF.

In its sample, this clone was seen a few times. This chain uses TRBV2 with TRBJ2-2, with D uncertain. Germline V gene lookup returns CDR1 SNHLY and CDR2 FYNNEI. The V end lost 7 bases, the J end lost 6 bases, and 6 bases lay between the germline ends. The CDR3 spans 11 residues. CDR3: CASTYAGELFF. The CDR3 region has the DNA TGTGCCAGCACCTACGCCGGGGAGCTGTTTTTT.

Notes on this clone: Other DNA sequences in the sample encode the same CDR3. V gene TRBV2 combines with J gene TRBJ1-2; tentatively, D is TRBD1 (6 bases). This CDR3 comprises 12 residues. Trimming took off 6 bases at V and 4 bases at J, with 9 bases between the two ends. CDR1 is SNHLY, CDR2 FYNNEI, per germline. CDR3 sequence: CASSEDSYGYTF. The CDR3 DNA sequence: TGTGCCAGCAGCGAGGACAGCTATGGCTACACCTTC.

This clone occurred a few times. The chain couples TRBV11-2 to TRBJ2-4, with a possible D match to TRBD1 (5 bases). Trimming took off 0 bases at V and 7 bases at J, with 7 bases between the two ends. Germline V gene data show CDR1 as SGHAT and CDR2 as FQNNGV. The CDR3 covers 13 residues. The CDR3 DNA sequence: TGTGCCAGCAGCTTAGATCGACAGAACATTCAGTACTTC. It encodes CASSLDRQNIQYF.